This TCR beta chain derives from a study of T cell responses to AZD1222 COVID-19 vaccine. Findings of the study overall: At baseline, seropositivity was found in only a handful of AZD1222 recipients.

Measured with immunoSEQ multiplex PCR; TCRdb has only the in-frame clones, and not every one. The repertoire holds more than 150,000 clones, with about 88% as singletons. Germline V gene lookup returns CDR1 GTSNPN and CDR2 SVGIG (reference sequence). CDR3 length: 10 residues. V dropped 5 bases and J dropped 7 bases, with 9 bases sitting between them. For this clone: Its target is unknown.

The sample consisted of peripheral blood, taken 28 days after the second AZD1222 dose. The sequence came from an adult who received the AZD1222 COVID-19 vaccine. V and J are TRBV30 and TRBJ2-7; D not resolved. Written as DNA, the CDR3 is TGTGCCTGGGGTTTAGTGGAGCAGTACTTC. Translation: CAWGLVEQYF.